The 29 T cell receptor beta chains presented below share a single source sample, sequenced in a study of early T cells in non-severe SARS-CoV-2 infection. One entry per CDR3 protein results from TCRdb running MiXCR on the 5' RACE reads. The sample shows tens of thousands of distinct CDR3 sequences, about 16% of them seen only once. The sequencing used whole blood, collected at baseline. The source is an adult who was a healthcare worker with PCR-confirmed SARS-CoV-2 infection or an uninfected control (not recorded which).

This clonotype was observed at least ten times. The gene calls are TRBV2 and TRBJ1-5; a weak D match, TRBD1 (5 bases). The germline V and J ends were trimmed by 3 bases and 6 bases, with 12 bases remaining between them. Germline V gene data show CDR1 as SNHLY and CDR2 as FYNNEI. The CDR3 runs 14 residues. DNA of the CDR3: TGTGCCAGCAGTGACCGGGACCGGAGTCAGCCCCAGCATTTT. This gives the protein CASSDRDRSQPQHF.

This clonotype showed up just a few times. The chain employs TRBV7-9 and TRBJ2-1, with TRBD2 identical over 10 bases. There are 13 residues in the CDR3. V lost 1 base and J lost 16; bases outside the gene matches: 7. In germline, CDR1 is SEHNR, CDR2 FQNEAQ (reference sequence). CDR3 in DNA: TGTGCCAGCAGCTTAGGGCTAGCGGGAGCATATTTCTTC. Translated: CASSLGLAGAYFF.

The CDR3 is CASSVTRVNEQFF. The CDR3 DNA follows: TGTGCCAGCAGCGTAACCAGGGTCAATGAGCAGTTCTTC. The chain has TRBV7-2 and TRBJ2-1; D may be TRBD1 (5 bases). The germline V and J ends were trimmed by 5 bases and 6 bases, with 11 bases remaining between them. CDR3 length: 13 amino acids. Looked up from germline, CDR1 is SGHTA and CDR2 is FQGNSA. The full variable domain, completed using reference TRBV7-2 and TRBJ2-1, is GAGVSQSPSNKVTEKGKDVELRCDPISGHTALYWYRQSLGQGLEFLIYFQGNSAPDKSGLPSDRFSAERTGGSVSTLTIQRTQQEDSAVYLCASSVTRVNEQFFGPGTRLTVL.

CDR3 protein: CASSQQEAYNEQFF. CDR3 nucleotide sequence: TGTGCCAGCAGCCAACAAGAAGCCTACAATGAGCAGTTCTTC. This chain uses TRBV14 with TRBJ2-1; D is ambiguous. Looked up from germline, CDR1 is SGHDN and CDR2 is FVKESK. This CDR3 has 14 residues. V dropped 2 bases and J dropped 2 bases, with 7 bases sitting between them.

The chain has TRBV9 and TRBJ2-3; D not resolved. The CDR3 runs to 13 residues. V lost 7 bases and J lost 1, with 10 bases in between. CDR1 and CDR2 from the germline V gene are SGDLS and YYNGEE. The CDR3 reads CASGQAGTDTQYF. The DNA for the CDR3 is TGTGCCAGCGGCCAGGCCGGCACAGATACGCAGTATTTT.

The CDR3 sequence: CASSYGIQGGEQFF. The CDR3 DNA sequence: TGTGCCAGCAGTTATGGAATTCAGGGCGGTGAGCAGTTCTTC. This chain connects TRBV6-6 to TRBJ2-1; perhaps TRBD1 as D (5 bases). The CDR3 loop spans 14 amino acids. From germline, CDR1 is MNHNY and CDR2 SVGAGI (reference sequence). V was trimmed by 3 bases and J by 9 bases, leaving 15 bases between them.

The chain uses TRBV18 and TRBJ2-5, with 7 nucleotides matching TRBD1. Trimming took 8 bases from V and 2 from J; bases not matched to a gene: 8. CDR1 is KGHSH, CDR2 LQKENI, per germline. The CDR3 runs 14 residues. The CDR3 region is CASLQGLTQETQYF. DNA of the CDR3: TGTGCCAGCCTACAGGGGCTAACACAAGAGACCCAGTACTTC.

This clonotype was recorded a few times. V and J are TRBV19 and TRBJ2-1, with 15 bases that match TRBD2. V dropped 5 bases and J dropped 8; count of bases not matched to a gene: 10. In germline, CDR1 is LNHDA, CDR2 SQIVND (reference sequence). This CDR3 is 17 amino acids long. The CDR3 DNA is TGTGCCAGTAGTGATCCGGGACTAGCGGGGGGTCTTGATGAGCAGTTCTTC. Translated: CASSDPGLAGGLDEQFF.

This clonotype was seen at least ten times. J is TRBJ2-1 and V is TRBV4-1; the D gene could be TRBD1 or TRBD2 (5 bases each). From germline, CDR1 is MGHRA and CDR2 YSYEKL. V lost 0 bases and J 15 bases, leaving 27 bases between the germline ends. The CDR3 covers 17 residues. CDR3 sequence: CASSQDDKGTAPRAPFF. CDR3 DNA sequence: TGCGCCAGCAGCCAAGATGACAAGGGGACGGCCCCGAGGGCCCCGTTCTTC.

This clonotype occurred a few times. CDR3 sequence reads: CASIPSGSANEQFF. CDR3 nucleotides: TGTGCCAGCATCCCTAGCGGGAGTGCCAATGAGCAGTTCTTC. The rearrangement uses TRBV28 and TRBJ2-1; 10 bases agree with TRBD2. The CDR3 covers 14 residues. V lost 7 bases, J lost 6 bases, and 6 bases stayed unmatched. Germline V gene data show CDR1 as MDHEN and CDR2 as SYDVKM.

The sample holds many counts of this clonotype. The rearrangement uses TRBV10-3 and TRBJ1-1, with 7 nucleotides matching TRBD1. V was pared by 4 bases and J by 1 base, with 12 bases of the junction left unmatched. The CDR3 runs 17 residues. The germline gives CDR1 ENHRY, CDR2 SYGVKD. The CDR3 DNA reads as TGTGCCATCAGTGGGGACAGCCGAATTCTGAGGAACACTGAAGCTTTCTTT. This sequence encodes CAISGDSRILRNTEAFF.

This clonotype was seen only a few times. The rearrangement uses TRBV7-2 and TRBJ2-4, with 7 positions matching TRBD1. The CDR3 length is 14 residues. Germline values: CDR1 SGHTA, CDR2 FQGNSA. Losses at the gene ends were 4 bases for V and 9 bases for J; bases not matched to a gene: 9. CDR3 sequence: CASSSKTGLGIQYF. CDR3 nucleotides: TGTGCCAGCAGCTCAAAGACAGGGTTAGGCATTCAGTACTTC.

This clonotype came up a few times. V and J are TRBV20-1 and TRBJ2-3; 8 bases are a match to TRBD1. CDR1 and CDR2 from the germline V gene are DFQATT and SNEGSKA (reference sequence). The CDR3 covers 16 residues. With V trimmed by 6 bases and J by 2 bases, 13 bases remained unmatched. CDR3 in amino acids: CSAKRWGQENTDTQYF. CDR3 coding DNA: TGCAGTGCAAAGAGGTGGGGACAGGAAAACACAGATACGCAGTATTTT.

This clonotype was recorded many times. The chain carries TRBV20-1 and TRBJ2-7; D may match TRBD1 or TRBD2 (5 bases each). The germline V gene encodes CDR1 DFQATT and CDR2 SNEGSKA (reference sequence). Between the trimmed V and J ends, which lost 6 bases and 5 bases, there was a span of 14 bases. The CDR3 totals 12 residues. The DNA of the CDR3 is TGCAGTGCCTCGGGACCGCTGGACGAGCAGTACTTC. Its translation is CSASGPLDEQYF.

The gene calls are TRBV2 and TRBJ2-2; 7 bases fit TRBD1. The CDR3 spans 16 residues. Losses at the gene ends were 6 bases for V and 1 base for J; bases not matched to a gene: 8. Germline CDR1 and CDR2: SNHLY and FYNNEI. Here the CDR3 reads CASRDRQGLNTGELFF. The DNA for the CDR3 is TGTGCCAGCAGGGATAGACAGGGCCTGAACACCGGGGAGCTGTTTTTT.

This clonotype was found a few times. The chain couples TRBV6-6 to TRBJ2-7; D perhaps matches TRBD2 (6 bases). Germline V CDR1 and CDR2: MNHNY, SVGAGI (reference sequence). CDR3 length: 14 amino acids. Trimming removed 6 bases from V and 4 bases from J, with 16 bases in between. The CDR3 here is CASSRTGDPYEQYF. The CDR3 DNA is TGTGCCAGCAGCCGGACGGGGGACCCTTACGAGCAGTACTTC.

The rearrangement joins TRBV29-1 to TRBJ1-2; D uncertain. CDR3 length equals 14 residues. The V gene's germline CDR1 is SQVTM and CDR2 ANQGSEA. Between the trimmed V and J ends, which lost 5 bases and 5 bases, there was a span of 18 bases. CDR3 DNA sequence: TGCAGCGTTATACGAGGTGGGAGTGGGTATGGCTACACCTTC. Amino acid sequence: CSVIRGGSGYGYTF.

About this clonotype: Its ends do not fully match the called genes, so a read error is possible. The chain has TRBV28 and TRBJ1-2, with D possibly being TRBD1 (5 bases). Germline loops: CDR1 MDHEN, CDR2 SYDVKM. This CDR3 is built from 14 residues. Here the CDR3 DNA reads TGCGCCAGCAGTTTTGGGGACTGGGGCTATGGCTACACCTTC. Translated: CASSFGDWGYGYTF.

In its sample, this clonotype was seen a few times. The rearrangement links TRBV12-5 to TRBJ1-3, with D unclear. Germline V gene data show CDR1 as LGHNT and CDR2 as FRNRAP. V was shortened by 1 base and J by 5 bases, with 0 bases between the two germline ends. The CDR3 has 11 residues. The CDR3 DNA reads TGTGCTAGTGGTTTGGGAAACACCATATATTTT. Its protein product is CASGLGNTIYF.

The chain uses TRBV20-1 and TRBJ2-5; D is ambiguous. The ends were cut back, 3 bases at V and 7 bases at J, with 9 bases in the middle. Looked up from germline, CDR1 is DFQATT and CDR2 is SNEGSKA (reference sequence). The CDR3 totals 11 residues. CDR3 DNA sequence: TGCAGTGCTAGTCTAATGTCGACCCAGTACTTC. It yields the protein CSASLMSTQYF.

This clonotype has a handful of counts. The V call is TRBV9, the J call TRBJ2-1, with a tentative D call TRBD2 (6 bases). The germline V gene has CDR1 SGDLS and CDR2 YYNGEE. Deletions cut 0 bases from V and 7 bases from J, with 17 bases between. The CDR3 is 16 residues long. Here the CDR3 reads CASSVDPSGALNEQFF. Here the CDR3 DNA reads TGTGCCAGCAGCGTAGACCCCTCGGGAGCCTTAAATGAGCAGTTCTTC.

The rearrangement joins TRBV5-1 to TRBJ2-1; D is unclear. The length of the CDR3 is 14 residues. The ends were cut back, 5 bases at V and 2 bases at J, with 11 bases in the middle. Germline V gene data show CDR1 as SGHRS and CDR2 as YFSETQ. The CDR3 here is CASSTQRPYNEQFF. In nucleotides, the CDR3 is TGCGCCAGCAGTACCCAGCGTCCCTACAATGAGCAGTTCTTC. The complete variable domain, with remaining parts taken from reference TRBV5-1 and TRBJ2-1, reads KAGVTQTPRYLIKTRGQQVTLSCSPISGHRSVSWYQQTPGQGLQFLFEYFSETQRNKGNFPGRFSGRQFSNSRSEMNVSTLELGDSALYLCASSTQRPYNEQFFGPGTRLTVL.

The chain combines TRBV11-2 with TRBJ2-3, with D possibly being TRBD1 (6 bases). The germline CDR1 and CDR2 sequences are SGHAT and FQNNGV. There are 15 residues in the CDR3. V gave up 2 bases and J gave up 3 bases, with 12 bases separating them. The CDR3: CASSLIGGPTDTQYF. The CDR3 DNA reads TGTGCCAGCAGCTTAATAGGGGGACCGACAGATACGCAGTATTTT. The full variable domain, completed using reference TRBV11-2 and TRBJ2-3, is EAGVAQSPRYKIIEKRQSVAFWCNPISGHATLYWYQQILGQGPKLLIQFQNNGVVDDSQLPKDRFSAERLKGVDSTLKIQPAKLEDSAVYLCASSLIGGPTDTQYFGPGTRLTVL.

This clonotype showed up just a few times. The chain joins TRBV20-1 to TRBJ2-7; D is perhaps TRBD2 (5 bases). This CDR3 comprises 14 residues. With 6 bases removed from V and 6 bases from J, the gap between germline ends came to 21 bases. The germline CDR1 and CDR2 sequences are DFQATT and SNEGSKA (reference sequence). CDR3 loop: CSARTGRGIGEQYF. CDR3 nucleotide sequence: TGCAGTGCCCGGACGGGGAGAGGCATCGGCGAGCAGTACTTC.

This chain links TRBV4-1 with TRBJ1-2; 10 nucleotides match TRBD1. This CDR3 is 16 amino acids long. The V and J ends lost 4 bases and 6 bases, in that order; junction bases with no gene match: 11. Germline-derived CDR1 and CDR2 are MGHRA and YSYEKL. In DNA, the CDR3 is TGCGCCAGCAGCCCAGCCGACAGGGGGCTTGGAGATGGCTACACCTTC. It encodes CASSPADRGLGDGYTF.

This clonotype has only a few counts. The chain carries TRBV12-3 or TRBV12-4 and TRBJ2-1, with D tentatively TRBD1 (6 bases). Trimming cost V 6 bases and J 0 bases, with 12 bases left between them. This CDR3 region has 15 residues. CDR3 bases: TGTGCCAGCAGCCGGGACATTGGCTCCTACAATGAGCAGTTCTTC. It is translated as CASSRDIGSYNEQFF.

V is TRBV15 and J is TRBJ1-6; D is undetermined. The CDR3 consists of 12 residues. V was pared by 10 bases and J by 8 bases, with 12 bases between. The germline V gene encodes CDR1 LNHNV and CDR2 YYDKDF (reference sequence). The chain's CDR3 is CAIGRRDSPLHF. For the CDR3, the DNA is TGTGCCATCGGACGGAGGGATTCACCCCTCCACTTT.

The V call is TRBV20-1, the J call TRBJ2-3; 13 bases map to TRBD2. Germline loops: CDR1 DFQATT, CDR2 SNEGSKA (reference sequence). The CDR3 is made up of 14 amino acids. V trimming: 4 bases; J trimming: 7 bases; junction bases outside the gene matches: 5. In nucleotides, the CDR3 is TGCAGTGCTACTACTAGCGGGGGGGCAAATACGCAGTATTTT. Amino acids: CSATTSGGANTQYF.

In its sample, this clonotype was seen many times. The J gene is TRBJ2-5, the V gene TRBV7-9, with 9 bases matching TRBD2. The CDR3 runs to 15 residues. Looked up from germline, CDR1 is SEHNR and CDR2 is FQNEAQ (reference sequence). V lost 5 bases and J lost 3; bases outside the gene matches: 7. The DNA for the CDR3 is TGTGCCAGCAGCCCACGACTAGCGGTGGAAGAGACCCAGTACTTC. This sequence encodes CASSPRLAVEETQYF.